Sequencing of this T cell receptor beta chain was carried out in a study of blood T cell repertoires in COVID-19. This CDR3 is built from 13 residues. The V end was cut by 2 bases, the J end by 4 bases, with 9 bases between. Germline V gives CDR1 SGDLS, CDR2 YYNGEE. Assay used: immunoSEQ multiplex PCR; TCRdb lists only in-frame clones, some missing. The sample holds a few hundred thousand clones, about 85% seen once. The sequencing sample was made of peripheral blood. This TCR derives from a woman younger than 35 with acute or convalescent COVID-19. The rearrangement uses TRBV9 and TRBJ1-1; D is unclear. The DNA for the CDR3 is TGTGCCAGCAGCGTTTCTCAGATCACTGAAGCTTTCTTT. This gives the protein CASSVSQITEAFF.